A single sample is the source of the 21 T cell receptor beta chains below, sequenced in a study of regulatory T cells in long-lasting Graves disease. CDR3-region Arm-PCR and iRepertoire HTBI primers produced the TCR beta libraries. MiXCR, run by TCRdb on the multiplex PCR reads, gives a single entry per CDR3 protein. Here the sample spans around 420,000 distinct CDR3 sequences, about 16% being singletons. Time point specified: newly diagnosed GD, antithyroid drugs for less than 3 months. PBMC RNA was the source of the TCR library. The material sequenced was peripheral blood mononuclear cells (PBMCs), taken at new diagnosis, from a patient treated with antithyroid drugs. These receptors originate from a female donor with Graves disease.

There are many counts of this clonotype. The chain is built from TRBV29-1 and TRBJ2-3, with a possible D match to TRBD2 (5 bases). Trimming shortened V by 1 base and J by 0 bases, and 14 bases separated the two germline ends. Germline CDR1 reads SQVTM; CDR2 reads ANQGSEA. This CDR3 region has 16 residues. The CDR3 spells CSVEGEGRASTDTQYF. The CDR3 bases are TGCAGCGTTGAAGGGGAAGGGCGGGCGAGCACAGATACGCAGTATTTT.

This chain connects TRBV6-5 to TRBJ2-6; the match to TRBD1 covers 8 bases. CDR3 length: 17 amino acids. The trim removed 4 bases at V and 3 bases at J, leaving 8 bases unmatched. Per germline, CDR1 MNHEY and CDR2 SVGAGI. Here the CDR3 DNA reads TGTGCCAGCAGTTTCCGCCAGGGGGCCTTTGGGGCCAACGTCCTGACTTTC. Translation: CASSFRQGAFGANVLTF.

This clonotype was counted many times. This chain links TRBV11-2 with TRBJ2-2; D gene uncertain. CDR3 length: 15 residues. CDR1 is SGHAT and CDR2 is FQNNGV in the germline V gene. The V and J ends lost 4 bases and 3 bases respectively, with 12 bases between them. The CDR3 sequence: CASSYTLWDTGELFF. CDR3 sequence (DNA): TGTGCCAGCAGCTATACCCTCTGGGACACCGGGGAGCTGTTTTTT.

This clonotype was detected ten times or more. The genes are TRBV20-1 and TRBJ2-7; 7 positions match TRBD2. The CDR3 is 16 amino acids. V gave up 2 bases and J gave up 4 bases; unmatched junction bases: 14. Germline-derived CDR1 and CDR2 are DFQATT and SNEGSKA (reference sequence). The CDR3 is CSARKETSPFEYEQYF. DNA of the CDR3: TGCAGTGCTAGAAAGGAGACTAGCCCCTTCGAGTACGAGCAGTACTTC.

The V and J genes are TRBV20-1 and TRBJ2-1, with 7 positions matching TRBD2. Germline loops: CDR1 DFQATT, CDR2 SNEGSKA (reference sequence). This CDR3 spans 19 amino acids. After removal of 0 bases from V and 1 base from J, the junction contained 15 bases not matched to a gene. The chain's CDR3 is CSARDSSGRNMKSYNEQFF. The CDR3 DNA sequence: TGCAGTGCTAGAGATTCTAGCGGCCGAAACATGAAATCCTACAATGAGCAGTTCTTC.

As concerns this clonotype: A single base separates this from a much larger clone, so it may be a read error. The chain is built from TRBV4-1 and TRBJ1-3; D might be TRBD1 (5 bases). Germline V lookup: CDR1 MGHRA, CDR2 YSYEKL. The CDR3 length is 16 residues. The CDR3 DNA reads as TGCGCCAGCAGCTGGAGACAAAACCCGGGGGAAAACACCATGTATTTT. It yields the protein CASSWRQNPGENTMYF.

This clonotype was picked up many times. This chain's CDR3 is CASSYTDLNTEAFF. CDR3 DNA sequence: TGTGCCAGCAGTTACACAGACTTGAACACTGAAGCTTTCTTT. The chain employs TRBV6-5 and TRBJ1-1; D ambiguous. V lost 2 bases and J 0 bases, leaving 7 bases between the germline ends. From germline, CDR1 is MNHEY and CDR2 SVGAGI. This CDR3 contains 14 residues.

This clonotype was detected ten times or more. The genes are TRBV6-1 and TRBJ2-1, with D tentatively TRBD2 (6 bases). CDR1 and CDR2 (germline): MNHNS, SASEGT. This CDR3 region has 16 residues. The V end was cut by 0 bases, the J end by 13 bases, with 22 bases between. The CDR3 DNA sequence: TGTGCCAGCAGTGAAGCGGCGGGACTTAGTAAGGGTCCCCAGTTCTTC. Translated: CASSEAAGLSKGPQFF.

There are a few counts of this clonotype. This CDR3 reads CSARSGGPPNEQFF. The CDR3 nucleotides read TGCAGTGCCCGTAGCGGGGGTCCCCCCAATGAGCAGTTCTTC. J is TRBJ2-1 and V is TRBV20-1; 9 bases agree with TRBD2. Looked up from germline, CDR1 is DFQATT and CDR2 is SNEGSKA (reference sequence). There are 14 residues in the CDR3. V shed 6 bases and J 6 bases; nucleotides not matched to a gene: 9.

This clonotype was counted many times. This chain links TRBV12-3 or TRBV12-4 with TRBJ2-7; TRBD2 aligns across 9 bases. The junction had 10 bases not matched to a gene; V was cut back by 2 bases and J by 2 bases. This CDR3 has 17 amino acids. CDR3 residues: CASSLPPRASGTYEQYF. In DNA form, the CDR3 reads TGTGCCAGCAGTTTACCGCCCCGGGCTAGCGGGACCTACGAGCAGTACTTC.

Only a few counts were recorded for this clonotype. This chain links TRBV20-1 with TRBJ1-5; 9 bases are shared with TRBD1. The CDR3 extends over 17 amino acids. V shed 6 bases, J shed 0 bases, and the junction held 12 bases outside the gene matches. CDR1 and CDR2 from the germline V gene are DFQATT and SNEGSKA (reference sequence). The chain's CDR3 is CSATPTGGEVSNQPQHF. The CDR3, as DNA: TGCAGTGCAACCCCCACAGGGGGCGAAGTTAGCAATCAGCCCCAGCATTTT.

A word on this clonotype: This sequence may be a read error, since a much larger clone differs from it by one base. The chain has TRBV12-3 or TRBV12-4 and TRBJ2-5; 9 nucleotides align to TRBD2. There are 14 residues in the CDR3. DNA of the CDR3: TGTGCCAGCAGCCAAGGACTAGCGATGGAGACCCAATACTTC. Protein product: CASSQGLAMETQYF.

In its sample, this clonotype was seen many times. The rearrangement uses TRBV5-1 and TRBJ1-2; tentatively, D is TRBD1 (5 bases). CDR1 and CDR2 (germline): SGHRS, YFSETQ. Trimming took off 3 bases at V and 2 bases at J, with 11 bases between the two ends. CDR3 size: 14 residues. Written as DNA, the CDR3 is TGCGCCAGCAGCTCGGGGGTTGTGAACTATGGCTACACCTTC. It is translated as CASSSGVVNYGYTF. Using reference TRBV5-1 and TRBJ1-2 for the parts outside the CDR3, the full variable domain is KAGVTQTPRYLIKTRGQQVTLSCSPISGHRSVSWYQQTPGQGLQFLFEYFSETQRNKGNFPGRFSGRQFSNSRSEMNVSTLELGDSALYLCASSSGVVNYGYTFGSGTRLTVV.

This clonotype was observed a few times. The chain recombines TRBV6-2 or TRBV6-3 with TRBJ2-7; D not certain. The germline gives CDR1 MNHEY, CDR2 SVGEGT. The CDR3 contains 13 residues. V was pared by 5 bases and J by 4 bases, with 12 bases between. The CDR3 loop reads CASSPPASYEQYF. The CDR3, as DNA: TGTGCCAGCAGTCCCCCGGCGTCTTACGAGCAGTACTTC.

This clonotype was counted at least ten times. The chain recombines TRBV2 with TRBJ2-3; 7 bases agree with TRBD2. The CDR3 totals 15 residues. Germline V gene data show CDR1 as SNHLY and CDR2 as FYNNEI. V lost 11 bases and J lost 2; bases outside the gene matches: 13. This CDR3 reads CAGHGTGGTTDTQYF. CDR3 in DNA: TGTGCCGGCCACGGGACGGGGGGTACCACAGATACGCAGTATTTT. The full variable domain, completed using reference TRBV2 and TRBJ2-3, is EPEVTQTPSHQVTQMGQEVILRCVPISNHLYFYWYRQILGQKVEFLVSFYNNEISEKSEIFDDQFSVERPDGSNFTLKIRSTKLEDSAMYFCAGHGTGGTTDTQYFGPGTRLTVL.

The V gene is TRBV6-2 or TRBV6-3, the J gene TRBJ1-2; D perhaps matches TRBD1 (5 bases). The V gene's germline CDR1 is MNHEY and CDR2 SVGEGT. This CDR3 comprises 14 residues. Trimming stripped 6 bases from V and 7 bases from J, with 18 bases between. The CDR3 loop is CASSPDFGAGGYTF. CDR3 DNA: TGTGCCAGCAGCCCTGATTTTGGGGCTGGTGGCTACACCTTC.

This clonotype has a count of ten or more. V gene TRBV20-1 combines with J gene TRBJ1-1; D gene ambiguous. Germline V gene sequence: CDR1 DFQATT, CDR2 SNEGSKA (reference sequence). V lost 3 bases and J lost 4, with 9 bases in between. This CDR3 contains 12 residues. The CDR3 nucleotides are TGCAGTGCTAGTATAATGGGCACTGAAGCTTTCTTT. Translation gives CSASIMGTEAFF.

The table lists this clonotype with a few counts. CDR3 sequence reads: CASSLSLLDEQFF. CDR3 in DNA: TGTGCCAGCAGTTTGTCCCTCCTAGATGAGCAGTTCTTC. V and J are TRBV6-5 and TRBJ2-1; no clear D. The CDR3 runs to 13 residues. Trimming removed 4 bases at V and 8 bases at J, with 12 bases between. CDR1 is MNHEY, CDR2 SVGAGI, per germline.

Many counts were recorded for this clonotype. The rearrangement joins TRBV12-3 or TRBV12-4 to TRBJ2-3, with TRBD2 matching over 13 bases. This CDR3 spans 17 amino acids. The V gene end was trimmed by 5 bases and the J gene end by 4 bases; junction bases not matched to a gene: 9. Written as DNA, the CDR3 is TGTGCCAGCAGTATTACTAGCGGGGGGGCGTCGGCAGATACGCAGTATTTT. Protein sequence: CASSITSGGASADTQYF.

The chain is built from TRBV10-3 and TRBJ1-1; tentatively, D is TRBD1 (6 bases). V dropped 4 bases and J dropped 1 base, with 10 bases sitting between them. Germline CDR1 and CDR2: ENHRY and SYGVKD. The CDR3 runs 14 residues. The CDR3 here is CAISAGGANTEAFF. As DNA, the CDR3 is TGTGCCATCAGTGCGGGGGGGGCGAACACTGAAGCTTTCTTT.

V usage is TRBV6-2 or TRBV6-3 and J usage is TRBJ2-1; D is uncertain. V lost 6 bases, J lost 2 bases, and 8 bases lay in between. The CDR3 covers 13 residues. The germline V gene encodes CDR1 MNHEY and CDR2 SVGEGT. This CDR3 reads CASSRDAYNEQFF. CDR3 DNA sequence: TGTGCCAGCAGCCGAGATGCCTACAATGAGCAGTTCTTC.